The source of this TCR beta chain is a study of PD-L1 blockade in urothelial cancer. Study background: Males with bladder-origin urothelial cancer constituted about 90% of the 29 patients. Timepoints chosen for blood analysis were 3 weeks (second dose) and 6 weeks after treatment start. Study-level points and caveats: Durable benefit accompanied greater 3-week expansion of tumor-associated blood clones.

Germline V CDR1 and CDR2: SGHRS, YFSETQ. V gave up 0 bases and J gave up 8 bases, with 8 bases separating them. The CDR3 totals 12 residues. Time point in this sample: pretreatment peripheral blood. Anywhere from 1 to 8 samples came from each patient, spanning pretreatment and on-treatment. This clone occurred a few times. Its target is unknown. The data were produced by immunoSEQ multiplex PCR, yet TCRdb's version contains in-frame clones alone and is incomplete. This sample carries some 63,000 clones, approximately 80% of them seen once, and the ten largest clones take under 7.5%. Sample: PBMCs, taken around atezolizumab (anti-PD-L1) treatment. This chain connects TRBV5-1 to TRBJ1-1, with D uncertain. The receptor comes from a man between 65 and 80 years old with urothelial cancer. CDR3 loop: CASSLGSGEAFF. The CDR3 DNA follows: TGCGCCAGCAGCTTGGGCAGCGGAGAAGCTTTCTTT.